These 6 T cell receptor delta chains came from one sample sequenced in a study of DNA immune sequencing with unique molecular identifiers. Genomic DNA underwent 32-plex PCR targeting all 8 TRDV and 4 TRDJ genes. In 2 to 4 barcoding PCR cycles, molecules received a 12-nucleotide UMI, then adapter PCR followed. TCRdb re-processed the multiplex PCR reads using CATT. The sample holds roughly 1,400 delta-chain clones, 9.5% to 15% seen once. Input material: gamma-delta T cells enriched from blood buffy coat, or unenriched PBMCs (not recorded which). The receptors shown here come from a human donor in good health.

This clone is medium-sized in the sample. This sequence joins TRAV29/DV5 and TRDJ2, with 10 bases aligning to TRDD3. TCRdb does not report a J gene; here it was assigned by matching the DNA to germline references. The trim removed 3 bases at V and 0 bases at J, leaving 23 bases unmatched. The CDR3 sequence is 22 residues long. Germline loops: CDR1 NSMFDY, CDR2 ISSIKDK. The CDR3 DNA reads TGTGCAGCAATCTCTACGATCCCACTTTGGGGGATACATGGTGCTTTGACAGCACAACTCTTCTTT. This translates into CAAISTIPLWGIHGALTAQLFF.

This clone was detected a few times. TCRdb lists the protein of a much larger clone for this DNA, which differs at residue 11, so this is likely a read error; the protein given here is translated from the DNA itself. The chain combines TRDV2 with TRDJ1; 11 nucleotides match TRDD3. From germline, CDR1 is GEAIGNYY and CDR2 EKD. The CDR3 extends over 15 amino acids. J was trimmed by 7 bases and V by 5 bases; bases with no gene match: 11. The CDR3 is CACAQLGDRDGKLIF. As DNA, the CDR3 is TGTGCCTGTGCCCAACTGGGGGATAGGGACGGTAAACTCATCTTT.

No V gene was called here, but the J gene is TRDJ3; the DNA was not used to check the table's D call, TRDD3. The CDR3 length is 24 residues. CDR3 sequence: CACDTLGGYATTRSSSWDTRQMFF. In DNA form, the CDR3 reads TGTGCCTGTGACACGTTGGGGGGATACGCGACCACGCGATCCAGCTCCTGGGACACCCGACAGATGTTTTTC.

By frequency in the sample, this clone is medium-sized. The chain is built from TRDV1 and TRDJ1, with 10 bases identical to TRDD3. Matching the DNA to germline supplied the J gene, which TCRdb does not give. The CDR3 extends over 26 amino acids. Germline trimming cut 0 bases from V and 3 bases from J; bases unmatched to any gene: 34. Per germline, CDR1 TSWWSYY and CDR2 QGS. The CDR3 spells CALGELGNGFLLDGGGYSTLADKLIF. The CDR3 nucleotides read TGTGCTCTTGGGGAACTAGGTAACGGTTTCCTACTTGATGGTGGGGGATACTCTACCCTAGCCGATAAACTCATCTTT.

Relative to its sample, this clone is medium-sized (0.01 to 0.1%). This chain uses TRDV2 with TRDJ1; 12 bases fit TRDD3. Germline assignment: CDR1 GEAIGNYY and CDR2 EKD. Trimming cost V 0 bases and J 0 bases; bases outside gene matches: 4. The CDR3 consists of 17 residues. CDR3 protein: CACDTVTGGYYTDKLIF. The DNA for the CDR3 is TGTGCCTGTGACACCGTTACTGGGGGATACTACACCGATAAACTCATCTTT.

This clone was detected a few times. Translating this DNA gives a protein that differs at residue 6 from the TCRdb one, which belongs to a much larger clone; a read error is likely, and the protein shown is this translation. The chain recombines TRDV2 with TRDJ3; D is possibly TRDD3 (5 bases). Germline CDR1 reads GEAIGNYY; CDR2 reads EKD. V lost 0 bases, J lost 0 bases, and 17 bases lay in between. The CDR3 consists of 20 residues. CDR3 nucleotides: TGTGCCTGTGACACCATGGGGACCACGAACGGCTCCTGGGACACCCGACAGATGTTTTTC. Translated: CACDTMGTTNGSWDTRQMFF.